These 20 T cell receptor beta chains were sequenced from one sample in a study of blood T cells in healthy people across ages. The use of a sample-barcoded 5' primer and a J-beta primer mix characterized a second PCR of roughly 6 to 12 cycles. One entry per CDR3 protein, called by TCRdb with MiXCR from the 5' RACE reads. Counted here are approximately 800,000 distinct CDR3 sequences, about 62% occurring once; the ten biggest clones make up about 20%. Sequencing was performed on blood. Receptor source: a man aged 25-45 years in good health.

V is TRBV27 and J is TRBJ2-7; D might be TRBD1 (6 bases). This CDR3 has 14 amino acids. V dropped 2 bases and J dropped 5 bases, with 13 bases sitting between them. CDR1 MNHEY and CDR2 SMNVEV come from the germline V gene (reference sequence). CDR3 region: CASSLVAGAHEQYF. CDR3 sequence (DNA): TGTGCCAGCAGTTTAGTGGCAGGGGCCCACGAGCAGTACTTC.

This chain links TRBV9 with TRBJ2-1; 8 bases match TRBD2. Germline trimming cut 0 bases from V and 10 bases from J; bases unmatched to any gene: 12. The CDR3 length is 16 residues. Germline V gene data show CDR1 as SGDLS and CDR2 as YYNGEE. The CDR3 nucleotides are TGTGCCAGCAGCGTAGGGTTTGAGCGGGAGCATTACGAGCAGTTCTTC. Protein product: CASSVGFEREHYEQFF.

The rearrangement joins TRBV18 to TRBJ2-7; no firm D call. The better agreement between TRBJ2-5 and the DNA end casts doubt on the J call. Germline V CDR1 and CDR2: KGHSH, LQKENI. The CDR3 is 13 amino acids. CDR3 region: CASSPSSAGTQYF. The CDR3, as DNA: TGTGCCAGCTCACCATCTAGTGCAGGGACCCAGTACTTC.

This chain uses TRBV12-3 or TRBV12-4 with TRBJ2-1; tentatively, D is TRBD2 (5 bases). Trimming removed 8 bases from V and 1 base from J, with 9 bases in between. This CDR3 is built from 13 residues. The CDR3, as DNA: TGTGCCAGCTGTGGGAGTTCCTACAATGAGCAGTTCTTC. It yields the protein CASCGSSYNEQFF.

This chain connects TRBV3-1 to TRBJ1-2; maybe TRBD1 (6 bases). V lost 1 base and J lost 4, with 19 bases in between. CDR1 is LGHDT, CDR2 YNNKEL, per germline (reference sequence). The CDR3 loop spans 17 amino acids. The CDR3 is CASSQGPNVQGSYGYTF. CDR3 nucleotides: TGTGCCAGCAGCCAAGGGCCCAATGTACAGGGTTCCTATGGCTACACCTTC.

The chain employs TRBV7-2 and TRBJ2-5, with TRBD2 matching 11 bases. V shed 6 bases, J shed 4 bases, and the junction held 7 bases outside the gene matches. CDR1 is SGHTA and CDR2 is FQGNSA in the germline V gene. The CDR3 has 15 amino acids. The CDR3 DNA reads as TGTGCCAGCAGGCCTAGCGGGGGGATTCGAGAGACCCAGTACTTC. Amino acids: CASRPSGGIRETQYF. The variable domain in full, completed from reference TRBV7-2 and TRBJ2-5, reads GAGVSQSPSNKVTEKGKDVELRCDPISGHTALYWYRQSLGQGLEFLIYFQGNSAPDKSGLPSDRFSAERTGGSVSTLTIQRTQQEDSAVYLCASRPSGGIRETQYFGPGTRLLVL.

The chain combines TRBV4-1 with TRBJ1-6; TRBD1 is a possible D gene (5 bases). The CDR3 sequence is 15 residues long. Germline V CDR1 and CDR2: MGHRA, YSYEKL. The germline V and J ends were trimmed by 0 bases and 7 bases, with 10 bases remaining between them. CDR3 sequence (DNA): TGCGCCAGCAGCCAAGAAGGGGCTATAAATTCACCCCTCCACTTT. It specifies CASSQEGAINSPLHF.

There are a few counts of this clonotype. The chain carries TRBV5-1 and TRBJ2-1; 14 bases are shared with TRBD2. V lost 6 bases and J lost 7; bases outside the gene matches: 6. Germline lookup yields CDR1 SGHRS and CDR2 YFSETQ. This CDR3 is 15 amino acids long. In nucleotides, the CDR3 is TGCGCCAGCACTGACCGGACTAGCGGGAGGAATGAGCAGTTCTTC. This encodes CASTDRTSGRNEQFF.

The chain links TRBV30 to TRBJ2-6; D is possibly TRBD1 or TRBD2 (5 bases each). This CDR3 is 16 amino acids long. The V end lost 5 bases, the J end lost 2 bases, and 16 bases lay between the germline ends. Germline CDR1 reads GTSNPN; CDR2 reads SVGIG (reference sequence). The CDR3 nucleotides read TGTGCCTGGTGGGACGAGAAAAGAGCTGGGGCCAACGTCCTGACTTTC. Residues: CAWWDEKRAGANVLTF.

The table lists this clonotype with a few counts. The V and J genes are TRBV4-3 and TRBJ2-1; D uncertain. The CDR3 extends over 14 amino acids. V gave up 4 bases and J gave up 0 bases, with 7 bases separating them. Germline V gene data show CDR1 as LGHNA and CDR2 as YSLEER. CDR3 sequence: CASSPESSYNEQFF. DNA for the CDR3: TGCGCCAGCAGCCCCGAGAGCTCCTACAATGAGCAGTTCTTC.

This clonotype was observed a handful of times. The rearrangement uses TRBV5-1 and TRBJ2-7; D may be TRBD1 (6 bases). Trimming removed 1 base at V and 6 bases at J, with 14 bases between. The V gene's germline CDR1 is SGHRS and CDR2 YFSETQ. The CDR3 totals 14 residues. The CDR3 DNA sequence: TGCGCCAGCAGCTTGTCCGGACAGTTTAGCGAGCAGTACTTC. Amino acid sequence: CASSLSGQFSEQYF.

In this sample, this clonotype turned up many times. The chain uses TRBV12-3 or TRBV12-4 and TRBJ2-5; D remains ambiguous. The CDR3 is 12 residues long. Deletions cut 3 bases from V and 5 bases from J, with 7 bases between. The CDR3 loop reads CASSFARETQYF. The CDR3 nucleotides are TGTGCCAGCAGTTTCGCTAGGGAGACCCAGTACTTC.

This clonotype turned up a few times. The chain has TRBV4-2 and TRBJ2-5; D remains unclear. V lost 0 bases and J 2 bases, leaving 10 bases between the germline ends. CDR1 and CDR2 from the germline V gene are LGHNA and YNFKEQ. The CDR3 extends over 15 amino acids. The CDR3 protein is CASSQERPRQETQYF. CDR3 DNA: TGTGCCAGCAGCCAAGAGCGGCCGCGACAAGAGACCCAGTACTTC.

This clonotype appeared once. CDR3 DNA sequence: TGTGCCAGCAGCTCCTCGACTAGCGGGAGGTTTGGTACGCAGTATTTT. Translation: CASSSSTSGRFGTQYF. This rearrangement joins TRBV7-2 to TRBJ2-3; the match to TRBD2 covers 13 bases. V lost 4 bases and J lost 8; bases outside the gene matches: 9. Per the germline V gene, CDR1 is SGHTA and CDR2 is FQGNSA. The CDR3 consists of 16 residues.

The gene calls are TRBV28 and TRBJ2-7; D could derive from TRBD1 or TRBD2 (5 bases each). The CDR3 loop spans 15 amino acids. V lost 3 bases and J 7 bases, leaving 19 bases between the germline ends. Per the germline V gene, CDR1 is MDHEN and CDR2 is SYDVKM. CDR3: CASSLSGTLGNEQYF. CDR3 bases: TGTGCCAGCAGTTTGTCCGGGACCCTGGGAAATGAGCAGTACTTC.

The rearrangement uses TRBV12-3 or TRBV12-4 and TRBJ2-1, with D perhaps given as TRBD1 or TRBD2 (5 bases each). The CDR3 totals 14 residues. Trimming removed 7 bases at V and 7 bases at J, with 17 bases between. CDR3 DNA sequence: TGTGCCAGCAATCCTGGGACCCACCAGAATGAGCAGTTCTTC. This encodes CASNPGTHQNEQFF.

The rearrangement links TRBV7-2 to TRBJ2-7; possibly TRBD1 for D (6 bases). The CDR3 is 14 amino acids. Trimming stripped 4 bases from V and 3 bases from J, with 13 bases between. CDR1 SGHTA and CDR2 FQGNSA come from the germline V gene. DNA for the CDR3: TGTGCCAGCAGCTGGAACACAGGGCTCTACGAGCAGTACTTC. Translated: CASSWNTGLYEQYF.

The rearrangement links TRBV7-9 to TRBJ1-2; D is ambiguous. The germline V gene encodes CDR1 SEHNR and CDR2 FQNEAQ (reference sequence). V lost 5 bases to trimming and J lost 4 bases, with 14 bases between them. The CDR3 consists of 14 residues. The CDR3 nucleotides are TGTGCCAGCAGCGTAGGTACTGAGAGCTATGGCTACACCTTC. Protein: CASSVGTESYGYTF.

This rearrangement joins TRBV5-1 to TRBJ2-5; 7 bases match TRBD1. Trimming removed 0 bases from V and 5 bases from J; junction bases left unmatched: 7. Germline values: CDR1 SGHRS, CDR2 YFSETQ. The CDR3 covers 15 residues. DNA of the CDR3: TGCGCCAGCAGCTTGGAGGGACAGCGGAGGGAGACCCAGTACTTC. Translated, it gives CASSLEGQRRETQYF.

Note on this clonotype: At one end the junction does not follow the germline gene, possibly because of a read error. V is TRBV7-3 and J is TRBJ1-6; 8 nucleotides agree with TRBD1. The CDR3 length is 13 residues. Looked up from germline, CDR1 is SGHTA and CDR2 is FQGTGA. CDR3 loop: CACSATGGSPLHF. The CDR3, as DNA: TGTGCCTGCAGCGCAACAGGGGGATCACCCCTCCACTTT.